Sequencing of this TCR beta chain was carried out in a study of cytomegalovirus exposure and HLA in healthy donors. Findings and limits, study-wide: In a later analysis, compared with equally common non-associated chains, HLA-associated beta chains were more expanded. Most of the CMV-associated TCR beta chains (in a later analysis) appeared to be HLA-restricted. Rates of TCR association differed by HLA locus in a later analysis, with DRB1 highest and HLA-C lowest.

As regards this clone: Its antigen is still unknown.

In the PCR, 60 Vbeta and 13 Jbeta primers were used. This table comes from immunoSEQ multiplex PCR, and its TCRdb copy is limited to in-frame clones, with some not included. The sample contains tens of thousands of clones, around 80% of which appear only once. Likely unrecorded immune exposures existed in these nominally healthy donors. With 3 bases removed from V and 5 bases from J, the gap between germline ends came to 10 bases. This CDR3 comprises 13 residues. CDR1 SGHVS and CDR2 FQNEAQ come from the germline V gene. The specimen was PBMCs. V and J are TRBV7-8 and TRBJ1-1, with D tentatively TRBD1 (5 bases). The receptor's source is a man aged 50-60 years in good health and CMV-seronegative. The CDR3 loop is CASSFQGGTEAFF. CDR3 nucleotides: TGTGCCAGCAGCTTTCAGGGAGGGACTGAAGCTTTCTTT. The whole variable domain, filled in from reference TRBV7-8 and TRBJ1-1, reads GAGVSQSPRYKVAKRGQDVALRCDPISGHVSLFWYQQALGQGPEFLTYFQNEAQLDKSGLPSDRFFAERPEGSVSTLKIQRTQQEDSAVYLCASSFQGGTEAFFGQGTRLTVV.